The sequence of this T cell receptor beta chain was determined in a study of blood T cell repertoires in COVID-19. Sequencing used immunoSEQ multiplex PCR; TCRdb keeps in-frame clones, though not all of them. The sample records 270,000 or so clones, around nine tenths being singletons. This CDR3 has 14 amino acids. Germline V lookup: CDR1 KGHSH, CDR2 LQKENI. The V and J ends lost 8 bases and 0 bases, in that order; junction bases with no gene match: 6. The sample consisted of peripheral blood. This clonotype originated in a man aged 35-49 years with active or convalescent COVID-19. The chain has TRBV18 and TRBJ2-5; TRBD1 matches 7 bases. CDR3 in DNA: TGTGCCAGCCAAGCGCAGGGGGACCAAGAGACCCAGTACTTC. This codes for CASQAQGDQETQYF.